The 15 T cell receptor beta chains listed next were all sequenced from one sample in a study of cytomegalovirus exposure and HLA in healthy donors. The study ran its PCR with 60 Vbeta and 13 Jbeta primers. Sequencing used immunoSEQ multiplex PCR; TCRdb keeps in-frame clones, though not all of them. The top ten clones hold around 1.5% of a sample with approximately 82,000 clones, 78% of them seen once. Sequencing was done on a sample of PBMCs. These receptors came from a man aged 35 to 55 in good health and CMV-seronegative.

The CDR3 loop reads CASSSWTGRVTEAFF. The CDR3 coding sequence is TGTGCCAGCAGTTCTTGGACAGGGAGGGTCACTGAAGCTTTCTTT. J is TRBJ1-1 and V is TRBV28; 8 positions match TRBD1. The CDR3 length is 15 residues. V trimming: 4 bases; J trimming: 4 bases; junction bases outside the gene matches: 8. Looked up from germline, CDR1 is MDHEN and CDR2 is SYDVKM.

The chain carries TRBV19 and TRBJ1-5; tentatively, D is TRBD1 (5 bases). Germline loops: CDR1 LNHDA, CDR2 SQIVND (reference sequence). V was pared by 6 bases and J by 2 bases, with 11 bases between. The CDR3 totals 14 residues. The CDR3 nucleotides read TGTGCCAGTAGGGGGCCCTGGGGCAATCAGCCCCAGCATTTT. This translates into CASRGPWGNQPQHF.

The chain has TRBV7-2 and TRBJ2-3; the match to TRBD2 covers 14 bases. Germline values: CDR1 SGHTA, CDR2 FQGNSA. The CDR3 length is 15 residues. Trimming took 4 bases from V and 3 from J; bases not matched to a gene: 0. CDR3 sequence reads: CASSWTSGRTDTQYF. The CDR3 DNA is TGTGCCAGCAGCTGGACTAGCGGGAGGACAGATACGCAGTATTTT.

This chain joins TRBV9 and TRBJ2-1; D gene uncertain. Germline CDR1 reads SGDLS; CDR2 reads YYNGEE. The CDR3 contains 15 residues. Trimming removed 0 bases from V and 5 bases from J, with 12 bases in between. The CDR3 sequence: CASSVGLDRNNEQFF. CDR3 nucleotides: TGTGCCAGCAGCGTAGGACTTGACCGTAACAATGAGCAGTTCTTC.

This sequence joins TRBV29-1 and TRBJ1-2, with D possibly TRBD1 on 5 matching bases. V lost 4 bases and J lost 1, with 7 bases in between. This CDR3 region has 12 residues. From germline, CDR1 is SQVTM and CDR2 ANQGSEA. The chain's CDR3 is CSVAGINYGYTF. CDR3 nucleotide sequence: TGCAGCGTTGCAGGGATTAACTATGGCTACACCTTC. Using reference TRBV29-1 and TRBJ1-2 for the parts outside the CDR3, the full variable domain is SAVISQKPSRDICQRGTSLTIQCQVDSQVTMMFWYRQQPGQSLTLIATANQGSEATYESGFVIDKFPISRPNLTFSTLTVSNMSPEDSSIYLCSVAGINYGYTFGSGTRLTVV.

Regarding this clone: The junction departs from germline at one end; a sequencing error may be responsible. This chain uses TRBV7-9 with TRBJ1-4; the match to TRBD1 covers 8 bases. From germline, CDR1 is SEHNR and CDR2 FQNEAQ (reference sequence). The CDR3 covers 15 residues. CDR3 nucleotides: TGTTCCAGCAGCCCGCAGGGGGCGCCTCTCGAAAAACTGTTTTTT. Amino acids: CSSSPQGAPLEKLFF. The full variable domain, completed using reference TRBV7-9 and TRBJ1-4, is DTGVSQNPRHKITKRGQNVTFRCDPISEHNRLYWYRQTLGQGPEFLTYFQNEAQLEKSRLLSDRFSAERPKGSFSTLEIQRTEQGDSAMYLCSSSPQGAPLEKLFFGSGTQLSVL.

The genes are TRBV7-9 and TRBJ2-2; TRBD1 matches 9 bases. Germline trimming cut 4 bases from V and 4 bases from J; bases unmatched to any gene: 7. CDR1 and CDR2 (germline): SEHNR, FQNEAQ (reference sequence). The CDR3 extends over 16 amino acids. CDR3 bases: TGTGCCAGCAGCTACCCGTGGACAGGGGTCACCGGGGAGCTGTTTTTT. The encoded protein is CASSYPWTGVTGELFF.

This sequence joins TRBV5-6 and TRBJ2-1, with 7 positions matching TRBD2. The junction had 12 bases not matched to a gene; V was cut back by 0 bases and J by 6 bases. The CDR3 runs to 17 residues. Germline loops: CDR1 SGHDT, CDR2 YYEEEE. The DNA of the CDR3 is TGTGCCAGCAGCTTGGCCCCACGGACTAGAGGGTTCAATGAGCAGTTCTTC. Its protein is CASSLAPRTRGFNEQFF.

The V call is TRBV4-2, the J call TRBJ2-3; 13 bases fit TRBD2. Germline-derived CDR1 and CDR2 are LGHNA and YNFKEQ. The V and J ends lost 3 bases and 6 bases, in that order; junction bases with no gene match: 12. CDR3 length: 18 residues. DNA for the CDR3: TGTGCCAGCAGCCACCCATCCTCCGGGACTAGCGGGACGGATACGCAGTATTTT. Amino acids: CASSHPSSGTSGTDTQYF.

The chain uses TRBV10-3 and TRBJ2-2; possibly TRBD2 for D (6 bases). CDR1 and CDR2 from the germline V gene are ENHRY and SYGVKD. This CDR3 has 14 residues. The V end lost 3 bases, the J end lost 5 bases, and 10 bases lay between the germline ends. For the CDR3, the DNA is TGTGCCATCAGTGACTCTGGAGGGACCGGGGAGCTGTTTTTT. Translation gives CAISDSGGTGELFF.

V is TRBV27 and J is TRBJ1-5; D may be TRBD1 (6 bases). V was shortened by 5 bases and J by 7 bases, with 12 bases between the two germline ends. Germline V lookup: CDR1 MNHEY, CDR2 SMNVEV (reference sequence). There are 13 residues in the CDR3. DNA of the CDR3: TGTGCCAGCAGTAACAGGGAATGGCAGCCCCAGCATTTT. Protein: CASSNREWQPQHF.

This clone was seen a single time. This chain connects TRBV6-5 to TRBJ1-3; D gene unclear. This CDR3 is 13 amino acids long. Between the trimmed V and J ends, which lost 6 bases and 8 bases, there was a span of 14 bases. Germline V gene data show CDR1 as MNHEY and CDR2 as SVGAGI. The CDR3, as DNA: TGTGCCAGCAGATCCCCCGCCGGAGACACCATATATTTT. Amino acid sequence: CASRSPAGDTIYF.

This clone has just a few counts. The chain joins TRBV9 to TRBJ2-1; 9 positions match TRBD2. The CDR3 loop spans 14 amino acids. The V and J ends lost 3 bases and 3 bases, in that order; junction bases with no gene match: 1. Germline V lookup: CDR1 SGDLS, CDR2 YYNGEE. The CDR3 coding sequence is TGTGCCAGCAGCGCTAGCGGGAACTACAATGAGCAGTTCTTC. It specifies CASSASGNYNEQFF.

V usage is TRBV19 and J usage is TRBJ2-1; D possibly corresponds to TRBD1 (5 bases). The CDR3 consists of 15 residues. V lost 3 bases, J lost 7 bases, and 16 bases lay in between. Germline V gene lookup returns CDR1 LNHDA and CDR2 SQIVND (reference sequence). This chain's CDR3 is CASSITGHVVNEQFF. CDR3 DNA sequence: TGTGCCAGTAGTATCACAGGCCATGTGGTAAATGAGCAGTTCTTC.

The chain combines TRBV27 with TRBJ2-1; maybe TRBD2 (6 bases). This CDR3 has 16 residues. V lost 3 bases and J 3 bases, leaving 15 bases between the germline ends. CDR1 and CDR2 from the germline V gene are MNHEY and SMNVEV (reference sequence). CDR3 nucleotide sequence: TGTGCCAGCAGTTTGAGTGGGAGGCCTTTCTACAATGAGCAGTTCTTC. It yields the protein CASSLSGRPFYNEQFF.